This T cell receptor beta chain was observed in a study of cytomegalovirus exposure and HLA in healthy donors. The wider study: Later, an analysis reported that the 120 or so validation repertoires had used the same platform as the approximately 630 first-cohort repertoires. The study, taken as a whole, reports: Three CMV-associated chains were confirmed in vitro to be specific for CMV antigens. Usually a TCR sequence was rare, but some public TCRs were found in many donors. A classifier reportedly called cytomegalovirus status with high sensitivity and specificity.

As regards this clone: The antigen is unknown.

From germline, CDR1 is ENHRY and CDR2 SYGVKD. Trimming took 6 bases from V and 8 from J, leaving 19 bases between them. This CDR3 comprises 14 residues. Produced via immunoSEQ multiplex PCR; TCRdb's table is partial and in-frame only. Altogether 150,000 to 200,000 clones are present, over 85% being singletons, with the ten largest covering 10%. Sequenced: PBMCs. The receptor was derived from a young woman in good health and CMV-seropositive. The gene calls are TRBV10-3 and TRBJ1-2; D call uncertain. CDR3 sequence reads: CAISPMSEGGGYTF. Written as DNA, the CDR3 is TGTGCCATCAGCCCTATGAGTGAAGGAGGGGGCTACACCTTC.